This T cell receptor (beta chain) was profiled in a study of neurological immune-mediated disorders. TCRdb re-called the 5' RACE reads with MiXCR, one entry per CDR3 protein. The sample yields 15,000 to 20,000 distinct CDR3 sequences, roughly 10% seen once. The sequenced sample was CD8+ T cells from blood. The receptor's source is a woman between 45 and 60 years old in good health.

The CDR3 DNA reads as TGTGCCAGCAGTTCGAGCGGGGGGGAGACCCAGTACTTC. It codes for CASSSSGGETQYF. This rearrangement joins TRBV28 to TRBJ2-5; 9 nucleotides align to TRBD2. The CDR3 consists of 13 residues. The germline gives CDR1 MDHEN, CDR2 SYDVKM. V shed 4 bases and J 5 bases; nucleotides not matched to a gene: 2.